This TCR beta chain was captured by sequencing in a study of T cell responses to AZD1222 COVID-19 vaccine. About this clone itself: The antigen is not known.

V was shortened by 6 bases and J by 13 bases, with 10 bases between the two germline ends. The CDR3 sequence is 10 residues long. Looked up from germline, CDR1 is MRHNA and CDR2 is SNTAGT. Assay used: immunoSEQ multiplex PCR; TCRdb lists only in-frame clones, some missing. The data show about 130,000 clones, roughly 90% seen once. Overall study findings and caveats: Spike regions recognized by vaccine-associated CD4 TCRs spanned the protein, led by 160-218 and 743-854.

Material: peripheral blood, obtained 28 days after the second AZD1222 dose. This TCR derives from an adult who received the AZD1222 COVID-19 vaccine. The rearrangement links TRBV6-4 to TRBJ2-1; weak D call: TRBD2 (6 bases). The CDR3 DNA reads TGTGCCAGCAGACTAGCCCCACAGTTCTTC. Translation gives CASRLAPQFF.